Described below is a single TCR beta chain sequence and its context. Authors' processing steps: Amplified reference gene primers provided the basis for estimating nucleated cell counts. TCRdb's table, derived via immunoSEQ multiplex PCR, lists solely in-frame clones and lacks some. The D gene and trimming were derived from the DNA, and the V and J assignments and clone size from that table. The sample yields about 380,000 clones, about 85% seen once. This sample was taken from a study of blood T cell repertoires in COVID-19. Background on the study: Donors in the United States, Italy and Spain gave samples during acute or convalescent COVID-19. T cells, B-cell-depleted T cells, or PBMCs provided the cDNA or gDNA that served as material.

The CDR3 sequence is 13 residues long. Germline V gene sequence: CDR1 SQVTM, CDR2 ANQGSEA. V lost 6 bases, J lost 7 bases, and 9 bases stayed unmatched. The sample taken for sequencing was peripheral blood. V is TRBV29-1 and J is TRBJ2-1; 7 bases agree with TRBD2. The sequence derives from a young woman with acute or convalescent COVID-19. CDR3 protein: CSVAIGEGNEQFF. The CDR3 DNA reads TGCAGCGTGGCTATTGGGGAGGGGAATGAGCAGTTCTTC.